The present T cell receptor beta chain was sequenced within a study of blood T cell repertoires in COVID-19 (dated by TCRdb to 2019 to 2021). Turning to the overall study: Collaborator samples came from the United States, Italy and Spain and covered acute and convalescent phases of COVID-19. Subjects who had been exposed to COVID-19, were actively infected with it, or had recovered from it provided the deeply sampled blood TCRbeta repertoires that made up the dataset. A freely available public database, intended as a resource for researchers studying the immune response to SARS-CoV-2, is where the repertoires were released. The prospective study material was composed of cDNA or gDNA derived from T cells, B-cell-depleted T cells, or PBMCs. Samples were obtained from the ongoing ImmuneRACE study (first 160 participants) and from over a thousand subjects provided by 6 global collaborators. Where HLA class I and class II types were available, the types were taken from metadata supplied by the sample provider, not from assay-based typing. Sample metadata almost always included a de-identified subject ID, COVID-19 status, age in years and sex. The investigation overall reported the following: The quantity of clinical and demographic metadata differed by source and by participant and was supplied without curation.

The immunoSEQ Assay, a bias-controlled multiplex PCR, was used to amplify TCRbeta CDR3 regions from genomic DNA. Under the source paper's analysis protocol: The number of nucleated cells in each sample was estimated from the amplification of reference gene primers within the assay. To quantify the absolute abundance of each unique TCRbeta CDR3 rearrangement, sequence reads were collapsed and filtered. For each sample, productive Simpson clonality was calculated as the square root of Simpson's diversity index over productive rearrangements. What TCRdb holds here is the immuneACCESS table cut down to in-frame rearrangements. Part of the clones is not present; checked against another copy, under half of the missing clones reflect an unresolved V gene, and the others are unexplained. V, J and clone size derive from that table, while D and trimming were established from the DNA sequence. In all, the sample holds 110,000 to 150,000 clones, and 85% of those were seen once. Around 6.5% of the sample belongs to the ten largest clones.

CDR1 and CDR2, looked up from the germline V gene (reference sequence), are LGHDT and YNNKEL. The CDR3 goes from the cysteine to the phenylalanine over 13 residues. Only the CDR3 DNA stays, 39 bases, in frame from base 1. The junction carries 15 bases between V and J, which are trimmed by 5 bases and 8 bases respectively. Regarding this clone: The specificity of this receptor is unknown. Qualities for individual bases were not recorded, and no much larger clone is one base off.

Participants in the prospective study were aged about 18 to 90 years, lived in 20 to 25 United States geographic areas, and enrolled through a virtual design. In the prospective study, cohorts were assigned on the basis of participant-reported clinical history obtained from a screening survey and a study questionnaire. Recovered participants in ImmuneRACE Cohort 3 were defined by two consecutive negative NP/OP PCR tests, clearance by a healthcare professional, or resolution of symptoms. In the prospective study, mobile phlebotomists collected whole blood, serum and a nasopharyngeal or oropharyngeal swab from each participant. Prospective study participants could optionally give additional blood draws and questionnaires over an approximately two-month period. Before DNA extraction, prospective study blood samples were shipped either frozen or at room temperature.

What was sequenced was PBMCs or T cells enriched from blood (not recorded which). The sequence links TRBV3-1 (or the pseudogene TRBV3-2) to TRBJ1-2; the D gene identity is not certain. This TCR came from a woman in her 40s who had recovered from COVID-19. The DNA reads TGTGCCAGCAGCACGGGGTCGGCGGGGGGCTACACCTTC. This encodes CASSTGSAGGYTF.